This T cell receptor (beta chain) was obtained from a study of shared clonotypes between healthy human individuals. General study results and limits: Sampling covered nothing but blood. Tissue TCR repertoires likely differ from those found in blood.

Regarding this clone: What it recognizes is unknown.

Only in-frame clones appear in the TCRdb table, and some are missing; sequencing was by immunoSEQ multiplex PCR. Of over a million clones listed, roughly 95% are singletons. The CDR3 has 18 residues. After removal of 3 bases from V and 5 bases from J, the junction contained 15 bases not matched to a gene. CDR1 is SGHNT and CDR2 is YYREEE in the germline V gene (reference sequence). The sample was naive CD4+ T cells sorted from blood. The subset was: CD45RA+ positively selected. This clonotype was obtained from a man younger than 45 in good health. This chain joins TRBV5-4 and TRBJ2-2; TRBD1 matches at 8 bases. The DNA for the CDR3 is TGTGCCAGCAGCTCAACTACGCAGGGGGCGGTTAAGACCGGGGAGCTGTTTTTT. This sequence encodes CASSSTTQGAVKTGELFF.